What follows are 15 T cell receptor beta chains derived from one specimen sequenced in a study of T cell responses to AZD1222 COVID-19 vaccine. Assay: immunoSEQ multiplex PCR; the TCRdb copy retains only in-frame clones and omits some. The sample has about 150,000 clones, roughly 87% seen once. The sequences come from peripheral blood, collected 28 days after the second dose of the MenACWY control vaccine. The receptors here all came from an adult who received the MenACWY meningococcal vaccine as a control.

The CDR3 is CASSKLTGTGIPPLHF. The CDR3 DNA is TGTGCCAGCAGTAAATTAACCGGGACAGGGATTCCACCCCTCCACTTT. The chain carries TRBV27 and TRBJ1-6; TRBD1 aligns across 9 bases. The CDR3 length is 16 residues. Germline CDR1 and CDR2: MNHEY and SMNVEV (reference sequence). J gave up 11 bases and V 5 bases, and 13 bases lay outside the gene matches.

This clone came up a few times. The genes are TRBV12-3 or TRBV12-4 and TRBJ2-1; D unresolved. The V end was cut by 6 bases, the J end by 8 bases, with 14 bases between. The CDR3 has 13 amino acids. For the CDR3, the DNA is TGTGCCAGCAGCCGTAATGGGCTGGATGAGCAGTTCTTC. Its translation is CASSRNGLDEQFF.

In this sample, this clone turned up once. The rearrangement uses TRBV6-1 and TRBJ2-6; no firm D call. V was pared by 2 bases and J by 0 bases, with 11 bases between. Germline CDR1 reads MNHNS; CDR2 reads SASEGT. The CDR3 sequence is 17 residues long. The CDR3 spells CASSELFGSSGANVLTF. The CDR3 bases are TGTGCCAGCAGTGAATTATTCGGGTCCTCTGGGGCCAACGTCCTGACTTTC.

The CDR3 region has the DNA TGCAGCGTTGACGGAGGTCGGGAAAAACTGTTTTTT. Its protein product is CSVDGGREKLFF. V is TRBV29-1 and J is TRBJ1-4; unclear D gene. Trimming pared 3 bases from V and 8 bases from J, leaving 10 bases between. The length of the CDR3 is 12 residues. Per germline, CDR1 SQVTM and CDR2 ANQGSEA.

This rearrangement joins TRBV9 to TRBJ1-2; possibly TRBD1 for D (5 bases). Trimming removed 5 bases from V and 6 bases from J, with 11 bases in between. Germline CDR1 reads SGDLS; CDR2 reads YYNGEE. There are 12 residues in the CDR3. The CDR3 nucleotides are TGTGCCAGCAGGTCCAGGGCCCATGGCTACACCTTC. It translates to CASRSRAHGYTF.

V usage is TRBV9 and J usage is TRBJ1-3, with D possibly being TRBD1 (5 bases). V lost 3 bases and J lost 0, with 13 bases in between. Per germline, CDR1 SGDLS and CDR2 YYNGEE. This CDR3 has 16 residues. This CDR3 is CASSAWDSTSGNTIYF. In DNA form, the CDR3 reads TGTGCCAGCAGCGCCTGGGACTCAACCTCTGGAAACACCATATATTTT.

The chain combines TRBV24-1 with TRBJ1-2; tentatively, D is TRBD1 (6 bases). The CDR3 length is 15 residues. Germline loops: CDR1 KGHDR, CDR2 SFDVKD. Trimming removed 4 bases from V and 7 bases from J, with 18 bases in between. The CDR3: CATSDAVGGTVGYTF. The CDR3 DNA reads TGTGCCACCAGTGACGCCGTAGGGGGTACTGTTGGCTACACCTTC.

The gene calls are TRBV11-3 and TRBJ2-3; 11 nucleotides line up with TRBD1. J was trimmed by 4 bases and V by 5 bases; bases with no gene match: 17. The CDR3 sequence is 19 residues long. Germline CDR1 SGHNT, CDR2 YENEEA. The CDR3 nucleotides are TGTGCCAGCAGCCGGGGTCGAGGACAGGGGGCTTATAGGGCAGATACGCAGTATTTT. Protein sequence: CASSRGRGQGAYRADTQYF.

The rearrangement joins TRBV7-9 to TRBJ1-6; no firm D call. Looked up from germline, CDR1 is SEHNR and CDR2 is FQNEAQ (reference sequence). There are 13 residues in the CDR3. V dropped 6 bases and J dropped 10 bases, with 13 bases sitting between them. In DNA, the CDR3 is TGTGCCAGCAGTTTTAGGACGGAGTCACCCCTCCACTTT. Translating it yields CASSFRTESPLHF.

The rearrangement uses TRBV25-1 and TRBJ2-7, with 8 bases aligning to TRBD1. There are 15 residues in the CDR3. J was trimmed by 4 bases and V by 1 base; bases with no gene match: 6. The germline V gene has CDR1 MGHDK and CDR2 SYGVNS. CDR3 coding DNA: TGTGCCAGCAGTGAATCGTCCAGGGGGCAATACGAGCAGTACTTC. This sequence encodes CASSESSRGQYEQYF.

The chain uses TRBV21-1 and TRBJ1-3. TRBV21-1 is noted as a pseudogene. The CDR3 spans 17 residues. In nucleotides, the CDR3 is TGTGCCAGCAGCCTCCTAGGCAGGGGAGGATCGTGGGACACCATATATTTT. Translation gives CASSLLGRGGSWDTIYF.

The chain links TRBV2 to TRBJ2-3; 13 bases agree with TRBD2. The CDR3 extends over 16 amino acids. V trimming: 5 bases; J trimming: 4 bases; junction bases outside the gene matches: 6. Per the germline V gene, CDR1 is SNHLY and CDR2 is FYNNEI. CDR3 region: CASSYTSGGDPDTQYF. Here the CDR3 DNA reads TGTGCCAGCAGTTATACTAGCGGGGGGGATCCAGATACGCAGTATTTT.

The rearrangement joins TRBV4-3 to TRBJ1-4; the D is unclear. This CDR3 is built from 15 residues. V was shortened by 4 bases and J by 8 bases, with 17 bases between the two germline ends. Germline values: CDR1 LGHNA, CDR2 YSLEER. CDR3 sequence reads: CASSRDPFVGEKLFF. CDR3 coding DNA: TGCGCCAGCAGCCGCGACCCTTTTGTCGGAGAAAAACTGTTTTTT.

The chain employs TRBV5-1 and TRBJ1-1; 7 bases match TRBD1. The CDR3 consists of 14 residues. CDR1 is SGHRS and CDR2 is YFSETQ in the germline V gene. V lost 4 bases to trimming and J lost 2 bases; unmatched junction nucleotides: 5. The CDR3 nucleotides read TGCGCCAGCAGCCCAGGGACAGCTAACACTGAAGCTTTCTTT. Translation: CASSPGTANTEAFF.

The chain is built from TRBV4-1 and TRBJ2-7, with 11 bases fitting TRBD2. The CDR3 is 19 amino acids. Germline CDR1 and CDR2: MGHRA and YSYEKL. Trimming at V came to 0 bases and at J to 0 bases, leaving 10 bases not matched to a gene. CDR3 sequence (DNA): TGCGCCAGCAGCCAAGATCCGGGACTAGCGGATTTAGGCTCCTACGAGCAGTACTTC. It specifies CASSQDPGLADLGSYEQYF.